The rows below give T cell receptor beta chains drawn from one sample of a study of blood T cells in healthy people across ages. TCRdb called the 5' RACE reads again in MiXCR, with one record for every CDR3 protein. Of some 640,000 distinct CDR3 sequences listed, under 30% were seen once; the top ten hold less than 20%. Input material: blood. These receptors all come from a woman aged 80 or over in good health. CDR3s include the opening cysteine and the closing phenylalanine or tryptophan. Fields, in order: clone size, D gene, V gene, J gene, CDR3 protein, CDR3 DNA. A D gene is named only where the DNA matches it firmly. Only part of the rows carry a size: once, few, many, or a class if the clone is expanded.

>-|-|TRBV9|TRBJ1-2
CASSVQTVGGGGYTF
TGTGCCAGCAGCGTTCAAACAGTCGGGGGAGGGGGCTACACCTTC
>many|-|TRBV6-1|TRBJ2-5
CASSEGQTPAQYF
TGTGCCAGCAGTGAAGGTCAGACCCCGGCCCAGTACTTC
>-|-|TRBV6-1|TRBJ1-2
CASREAGEGGYTF
TGTGCCAGCAGGGAAGCGGGTGAAGGTGGCTACACCTTC
>-|-|TRBV7-9|TRBJ2-3
CASSLAVSTATDTQYF
TGTGCCAGCAGCTTAGCGGTTAGTACGGCCACAGATACACAGTATTTT
>many|TRBD1|TRBV20-1|TRBJ1-2
CSARGGDRAYGYTF
TGCAGTGCTAGAGGCGGGGACAGAGCGTATGGCTACACCTTC
>few|-|TRBV15|TRBJ1-1
CATSRSRGTEAFF
TGTGCCACCAGCAGATCCCGGGGAACTGAAGCTTTCTTT
>few|TRBD1|TRBV5-1|TRBJ1-2
CASTNTGGIYGYTF
TGCGCCAGCACCAATACAGGGGGCATCTATGGCTACACCTTC
>many|TRBD1|TRBV10-3|TRBJ1-2
CATNGDRFNYGYTF
TGTGCCACCAACGGGGACAGGTTTAACTATGGCTACACCTTC
>many|-|TRBV20-1|TRBJ2-3
CSAMKDRDTQYF
TGCAGTGCTATGAAAGACAGGGATACGCAGTATTTT
>-|-|TRBV7-8|TRBJ2-5
CASSLASRSGTQYF
TGTGCCAGCAGCTTAGCGTCGCGATCGGGGACCCAGTACTTC
>many|-|TRBV3-1|TRBJ2-5
CASSRRDFQETQYF
TGTGCCAGCAGCCGCCGGGACTTCCAAGAGACCCAGTACTTC
>-|-|TRBV12-5|TRBJ2-1
CASAKDGISYNEQFF
TGTGCTAGTGCCAAAGACGGCATCTCCTACAATGAGCAGTTCTTC
>-|TRBD1|TRBV6-5|TRBJ1-1
CAGFRGRNTEAFF
TGTGCCGGCTTCAGGGGGAGGAACACTGAAGCTTTCTTT
>many|TRBD2|TRBV4-2|TRBJ2-5
CASSQAAGGAGETQYF
TGTGCCAGCAGCCAAGCCGCGGGGGGCGCAGGAGAGACCCAGTACTTC
>-|TRBD1|TRBV30|TRBJ2-2
CAWTGGRELFF
TGTGCCTGGACAGGGGGCAGGGAGCTGTTTTTT
>many|TRBD1|TRBV20-1|TRBJ2-5
CSANNPGQGEYETQYF
TGCAGTGCTAACAACCCGGGACAGGGGGAGTACGAGACCCAGTACTTC
>many|TRBD1|TRBV5-1|TRBJ1-1
CASSTGQGRNTEAFF
TGCGCCAGCAGCACGGGACAGGGGAGGAACACTGAAGCTTTCTTT
>-|-|TRBV13|TRBJ1-4
CASSYQGSLNEKLFF
TGTGCCAGCAGTTATCAAGGCAGCCTTAATGAAAAACTGTTTTTT
>many|-|TRBV7-8|TRBJ1-6
CASSLSGMGGGSFGSPLHF
TGTGCCAGCAGCTTATCGGGAATGGGGGGGGGTTCTTTCGGATCACCCCTCCACTTT
>many|-|TRBV7-8|TRBJ1-2
CASSLSPGSPNYGYTF
TGTGCCAGCAGCTTATCCCCAGGGTCCCCTAACTATGGCTACACCTTC
>many|TRBD1|TRBV7-2|TRBJ2-3
CASSPRTGAIADTQYF
TGTGCCAGCAGCCCCCGGACAGGGGCGATAGCAGATACGCAGTATTTT
>few|-|TRBV6-5|TRBJ2-2
CASSYFGRALNTGELFF
TGTGCCAGCAGTTACTTCGGACGGGCTTTGAACACCGGGGAGCTGTTTTTT
>many|-|TRBV20-1|TRBJ2-1
CSAIFQAGLYNEQFF
TGCAGTGCCATCTTCCAGGCGGGACTCTACAATGAGCAGTTCTTC
>many|-|TRBV9|TRBJ2-7
CASSVEILTEQYF
TGTGCCAGCAGCGTAGAAATACTGACCGAGCAGTACTTC
>-|TRBD1|TRBV30|TRBJ2-3
CAWRRDRATDTQYF
TGTGCCTGGCGCCGGGACAGGGCCACAGATACGCAGTATTTT
>-|-|TRBV7-2|TRBJ2-7
CASSYGGATYEQYF
TGTGCCAGCAGTTACGGCGGGGCGACTTACGAGCAGTACTTC
>many|-|TRBV20-1|TRBJ1-2
CSASPRTANYGYTF
TGCAGTGCTAGCCCCCGGACAGCTAACTATGGCTACACCTTC
>many|-|TRBV7-3|TRBJ2-7
CASSSRGAGLGEQYF
TGTGCCAGCAGCTCCCGTGGGGCAGGGTTGGGCGAGCAGTACTTC
>many|-|TRBV28|TRBJ2-7
CASSSPGFPYEQYF
TGTGCCAGCAGTTCCCCGGGGTTCCCTTACGAGCAGTACTTC